The 12 T cell receptor beta chains below all came from one sample that was sequenced in a study of technical replicates of blood from a few donors. Clones were sequenced by immunoSEQ multiplex PCR, and TCRdb holds only the in-frame ones, with some missing. Seen here are about 56,000 clones, about 94% observed once, and the top ten hold 3.5% to 4.5%. What was sequenced was PBMCs. The receptors stem from a human donor in good health. Some clones in this sample may be carry-over from other donors' samples.

This sequence joins TRBV2 and TRBJ1-1; D uncertain. The CDR3 spans 12 residues. Germline V lookup: CDR1 SNHLY, CDR2 FYNNEI. Trimming took 6 bases from V and 11 from J, leaving 16 bases between them. The CDR3 sequence is CASSALPSDAFF. The CDR3 DNA sequence: TGTGCCAGCAGCGCCTTACCTAGTGATGCTTTCTTT.

This chain joins TRBV27 and TRBJ1-1, with D uncertain. The germline V gene has CDR1 MNHEY and CDR2 SMNVEV (reference sequence). The CDR3 totals 13 residues. The V and J ends lost 2 bases and 6 bases respectively, with 10 bases between them. CDR3 bases: TGTGCCAGCAGTTTAAGGCACAGCCCTGAAGCTTTCTTT. It encodes CASSLRHSPEAFF.

This sequence joins TRBV4-3 and TRBJ2-7, with D tentatively TRBD2 (6 bases). Trimming cost V 0 bases and J 3 bases, with 15 bases left between them. The germline CDR1 and CDR2 sequences are LGHNA and YSLEER. The CDR3 runs to 16 residues. The CDR3: CASSQDRGGAIYEQYF. The CDR3 DNA sequence: TGCGCCAGCAGCCAAGATCGAGGCGGGGCCATCTACGAGCAGTACTTC.

The chain is built from TRBV18 and TRBJ2-7; tentative D call: TRBD1 (6 bases). The V end lost 3 bases, the J end lost 4 bases, and 10 bases lay between the germline ends. Germline V lookup: CDR1 KGHSH, CDR2 LQKENI. This CDR3 has 13 amino acids. CDR3 sequence reads: CASSPMDSYEQYF. DNA of the CDR3: TGTGCCAGCTCACCCATGGACAGTTACGAGCAGTACTTC.

This clone was seen just once. The J gene is TRBJ2-7, the V gene TRBV4-2; the D gene is possibly TRBD1 (6 bases). CDR3 length equals 16 residues. Germline-derived CDR1 and CDR2 are LGHNA and YNFKEQ. Trimming removed 2 bases at V and 4 bases at J, with 18 bases between. The CDR3 DNA reads as TGTGCCAGCAGCCAAAACTTTTTAGACAGGCCTTACGAGCAGTACTTC. Residues: CASSQNFLDRPYEQYF.

The rearrangement uses TRBV30 and TRBJ1-3; TRBD1 agrees at 8 bases. Trimming removed 2 bases from V and 2 bases from J; junction bases left unmatched: 5. Germline CDR1 GTSNPN, CDR2 SVGIG (reference sequence). The CDR3 runs to 15 residues. This CDR3 is CAWSWTGSPGNTIYF. CDR3 in DNA: TGTGCCTGGAGTTGGACAGGGAGTCCTGGAAACACCATATATTTT.

The rearrangement links TRBV4-3 to TRBJ1-2; D is possibly TRBD1 (5 bases). Germline-derived CDR1 and CDR2 are LGHNA and YSLEER. The CDR3 spans 15 residues. The V end lost 3 bases, the J end lost 6 bases, and 17 bases lay between the germline ends. The CDR3 sequence: CASSHQDTLAHGYTF. As DNA, the CDR3 is TGCGCCAGCAGCCACCAGGACACTTTGGCCCATGGCTACACCTTC.

J is TRBJ1-1 and V is TRBV9, with D maybe TRBD1 (6 bases). Trimming pared 4 bases from V and 5 bases from J, leaving 15 bases between. CDR1 is SGDLS, CDR2 YYNGEE, per germline. The CDR3 is made up of 14 amino acids. Here the CDR3 DNA reads TGTGCCAGCAGCCCACGGCCCCAGGGGACTGAAGCTTTCTTT. Translated, it gives CASSPRPQGTEAFF.

The chain has TRBV7-2 and TRBJ2-1; maybe TRBD1 (6 bases). Per germline, CDR1 SGHTA and CDR2 FQGNSA. The CDR3 runs 13 residues. Trimming stripped 3 bases from V and 9 bases from J, with 12 bases between. CDR3 in DNA: TGTGCCAGCAGCTTTGGGGACATTCCTGAGCAGTTCTTC. Translation: CASSFGDIPEQFF.

The chain couples TRBV7-9 to TRBJ1-1; D remains ambiguous. CDR3 length: 13 amino acids. Trimming pared 3 bases from V and 2 bases from J, leaving 7 bases between. Per germline, CDR1 SEHNR and CDR2 FQNEAQ (reference sequence). CDR3 DNA: TGTGCCAGCAGCTTTAGTGCTAACACTGAAGCTTTCTTT. It specifies CASSFSANTEAFF.

The genes are TRBV7-2 and TRBJ2-3, with D tentatively TRBD2 (5 bases). This CDR3 has 12 amino acids. Looked up from germline, CDR1 is SGHTA and CDR2 is FQGNSA. Trimming removed 5 bases from V and 6 bases from J, with 9 bases in between. The CDR3 DNA sequence: TGTGCCAGCAGCAAACTAGGTGATACGCAGTATTTT. Its protein is CASSKLGDTQYF.

The rearrangement links TRBV7-2 to TRBJ2-5; the D gene is possibly TRBD2 (6 bases). The CDR3 runs to 16 residues. Trimming removed 5 bases at V and 5 bases at J, with 21 bases between. CDR1 is SGHTA and CDR2 is FQGNSA in the germline V gene. This CDR3 is CASSVLGYGGLETQYF. Here the CDR3 DNA reads TGTGCCAGCAGCGTTTTGGGGTACGGAGGGTTGGAGACCCAGTACTTC.